The 27 T cell receptor beta chains listed next were all sequenced from one sample in a study of beta chain features in type 1 diabetes. General study findings and limits: In every one of the four CD4+ subsets, TCRB CDR3s were moderately but significantly shorter in Type 1 diabetes patients.

Isolated RNA was reverse transcribed in full, so expressed TCRB transcripts were sequenced. Sequencing used immunoSEQ multiplex PCR; TCRdb keeps in-frame clones, though not all of them. The table lists around 600,000 clones, around 12% of them singletons, with around 0.12% in the top ten. The antigens for these receptors are not known. Sequencing was carried out using naive CD4+ T cells from blood. These receptors originate from a man aged 30-40 years with type 1 diabetes.

The CDR3 DNA is TGTGCCAGCCGTGGGACAGGGCTCGAAAAACTGTTTTTT. Protein product: CASRGTGLEKLFF. This rearrangement joins TRBV6-5 to TRBJ1-4; 9 nucleotides line up with TRBD1. Germline V gene data show CDR1 as MNHEY and CDR2 as SVGAGI. This CDR3 has 13 residues. V lost 8 bases to trimming and J lost 8 bases; unmatched junction nucleotides: 6.

This clone was seen a handful of times. The J gene is TRBJ1-1, the V gene TRBV2; 8 bases match TRBD1. CDR3 length: 15 residues. Trimming cost V 6 bases and J 1 base; bases outside gene matches: 7. Germline V lookup: CDR1 SNHLY, CDR2 FYNNEI. CDR3 sequence: CASRWTGYRNTEAFF. CDR3 nucleotide sequence: TGTGCCAGCAGATGGACAGGGTACAGGAACACTGAAGCTTTCTTT.

The gene calls are TRBV9 and TRBJ1-4; 7 nucleotides match TRBD1. From germline, CDR1 is SGDLS and CDR2 YYNGEE. The CDR3 covers 16 residues. V lost 3 bases and J lost 3; bases outside the gene matches: 8. The CDR3 nucleotides are TGTGCCAGCAGCGAGACGACAGGGTGGTCTAATGAAAAACTGTTTTTT. Translated: CASSETTGWSNEKLFF.

V and J are TRBV30 and TRBJ2-2; the D gene is possibly TRBD1 (5 bases). CDR3 length: 13 amino acids. The germline V and J ends were trimmed by 1 base and 8 bases, with 11 bases remaining between them. Germline assignment: CDR1 GTSNPN and CDR2 SVGIG (reference sequence). CDR3 bases: TGTGCCTGGAGTGGTGGACATGGGGGGGAGCTGTTTTTT. Protein: CAWSGGHGGELFF.

The sample holds a few counts of this clone. This sequence joins TRBV7-2 and TRBJ1-5; 7 bases are a match to TRBD1. CDR3 length equals 15 residues. The J segment lost 7 bases and the V segment lost 4 bases, leaving 10 bases of the junction unmatched. Germline loops: CDR1 SGHTA, CDR2 FQGNSA. CDR3: CASSSTGTENQPQHF. The CDR3 region has the DNA TGTGCCAGCAGCTCTACCGGGACAGAAAACCAGCCCCAGCATTTT.

The chain is built from TRBV10-3 and TRBJ2-5, with 8 nucleotides matching TRBD2. The junction had 4 bases not matched to a gene; V was cut back by 8 bases and J by 2 bases. This CDR3 has 13 residues. The germline gives CDR1 ENHRY, CDR2 SYGVKD. DNA of the CDR3: TGTGCCATCGCGGGGGGACAACAAGAGACCCAGTACTTC. Amino acids: CAIAGGQQETQYF.

J is TRBJ1-2 and V is TRBV18; D remains unclear. Trimming shortened V by 1 base and J by 4 bases, and 10 bases separated the two germline ends. CDR1 KGHSH and CDR2 LQKENI come from the germline V gene. There are 14 residues in the CDR3. The CDR3 is CASSPQGITYGYTF. In DNA, the CDR3 is TGTGCCAGCTCACCACAAGGGATAACCTATGGCTACACCTTC.

Comment on this clone: Other DNA sequences in this specimen translate into the identical CDR3. V is TRBV7-3 and J is TRBJ2-1; 14 positions match TRBD2. The ends lost 5 bases at V and 6 bases at J; junction bases unmatched: 3. Germline CDR1 and CDR2: SGHTA and FQGTGA. CDR3 length: 15 residues. The CDR3 DNA reads as TGTGCCAGCAGCCCCGGACTAGCGGGGGGCAATGAGCAGTTCTTC. It yields the protein CASSPGLAGGNEQFF. The entire variable domain, with the rest obtained from reference TRBV7-3 and TRBJ2-1, is as follows: GAGVSQTPSNKVTEKGKYVELRCDPISGHTALYWYRQSLGQGPEFLIYFQGTGAADDSGLPNDRFFAVRPEGSVSTLKIQRTERGDSAVYLCASSPGLAGGNEQFFGPGTRLTVL.

V is TRBV28 and J is TRBJ2-5, with a possible D match to TRBD2 (5 bases). The V gene lost 6 bases and the J gene lost 9 bases, with 17 bases spanning the gap. The CDR3 contains 13 residues. CDR1 is MDHEN, CDR2 SYDVKM, per germline. CDR3 region: CASSPGPPRAQYF. CDR3 DNA: TGTGCCAGCAGCCCGGGCCCCCCGCGGGCCCAGTACTTC.

A note on this clone: This sample also contains other DNA sequences that code for the same CDR3. This sequence joins TRBV6-5 and TRBJ1-5; D unresolved. Germline CDR1 is MNHEY and CDR2 is SVGAGI. The V gene lost 0 bases and the J gene lost 1 base, with 7 bases spanning the gap. The CDR3 loop spans 15 amino acids. The CDR3: CASSYSRASNQPQHF. The CDR3 DNA follows: TGTGCCAGCAGTTACTCAAGGGCCAGCAATCAGCCCCAGCATTTT.

The V and J genes are TRBV11-2 and TRBJ2-7; 9 bases match TRBD1. The CDR3 totals 15 residues. Unmatched junction bases numbered 9, after V lost 5 bases and J lost 4 bases. Germline assignment: CDR1 SGHAT and CDR2 FQNNGV. CDR3 sequence reads: CASSTRDRALYEQYF. The CDR3 coding sequence is TGTGCCAGCAGCACGCGGGACAGGGCTCTTTACGAGCAGTACTTC.

On this clone itself: Other DNA sequences in the sample encode the same CDR3. CDR3: CASSLVGSTDTQYF. In nucleotides, the CDR3 is TGTGCCAGCAGCTTAGTGGGCTCGACAGATACGCAGTATTTT. The V gene is TRBV7-2, the J gene TRBJ2-3, with D uncertain. Germline CDR1 and CDR2: SGHTA and FQGNSA. Trimming cost V 1 base and J 3 bases, with 8 bases left between them. The CDR3 has 14 amino acids.

The rearrangement links TRBV25-1 to TRBJ1-3; 8 nucleotides line up with TRBD1. Germline V gene data show CDR1 as MGHDK and CDR2 as SYGVNS. The V and J ends lost 3 bases and 0 bases, in that order; junction bases with no gene match: 4. The length of the CDR3 is 16 residues. This CDR3 is CASSDPGGLSGNTIYF. In nucleotides, the CDR3 is TGTGCCAGCAGTGACCCAGGGGGCCTCTCTGGAAACACCATATATTTT.

The chain has TRBV19 and TRBJ2-2; D possibly corresponds to TRBD1 (6 bases). The V gene lost 5 bases and the J gene lost 5 bases, with 18 bases spanning the gap. Germline V lookup: CDR1 LNHDA, CDR2 SQIVND (reference sequence). This CDR3 has 16 residues. CDR3 amino acids: CASSPSQGRVTGELFF. The CDR3 bases are TGTGCCAGTAGTCCATCACAGGGTAGGGTGACCGGGGAGCTGTTTTTT.

The chain couples TRBV11-3 to TRBJ2-5; TRBD2 aligns across 10 bases. The CDR3 is 14 residues long. The V segment lost 7 bases and the J segment 3 bases; nucleotides outside the gene matches: 5. Looked up from germline, CDR1 is SGHNT and CDR2 is YENEEA. CDR3 coding DNA: TGTGCCAGCACCGAGCGGGGGGGAAAAGAGACCCAGTACTTC. Translated, it gives CASTERGGKETQYF.

Only a few counts were recorded for this clone. The V gene is TRBV11-3, the J gene TRBJ1-6, with 9 bases that match TRBD1. The germline gives CDR1 SGHNT, CDR2 YENEEA. The ends lost 5 bases at V and 11 bases at J; junction bases unmatched: 13. This CDR3 spans 16 amino acids. The CDR3 reads CASSTDLRDRVTPLHF. The CDR3 coding sequence is TGTGCCAGCAGCACCGACCTCCGGGACAGGGTTACACCCCTCCACTTT. The full variable domain, in which reference TRBV11-3 and TRBJ1-6 provide the parts outside the CDR3, is EAGVVQSPRYKIIEKKQPVAFWCNPISGHNTLYWYLQNLGQGPELLIRYENEEAVDDSQLPKDRFSAERLKGVDSTLKIQPAELGDSAVYLCASSTDLRDRVTPLHFGNGTRLTVT.

The chain has TRBV2 and TRBJ1-5, with no clear D. Germline lookup yields CDR1 SNHLY and CDR2 FYNNEI. The CDR3 has 13 residues. Trimming pared 7 bases from V and 4 bases from J, leaving 11 bases between. The CDR3 bases are TGTGCCAGCACCCAAGGCGGTAATCAGCCCCAGCATTTT. Its protein is CASTQGGNQPQHF.

This clone was seen only a few times. This chain links TRBV18 with TRBJ2-3; 9 bases match TRBD2. The germline CDR1 and CDR2 sequences are KGHSH and LQKENI. The CDR3 has 15 residues. V lost 0 bases, J lost 6 bases, and 4 bases stayed unmatched. The chain's CDR3 is CASSPPGLAWDTQYF. CDR3 sequence (DNA): TGTGCCAGCTCACCACCGGGACTAGCTTGGGATACGCAGTATTTT.

Only a few counts were recorded for this clone. V is TRBV27 and J is TRBJ1-6; D gene unclear. The CDR3 totals 13 residues. Germline CDR1 MNHEY, CDR2 SMNVEV (reference sequence). V was pared by 2 bases and J by 9 bases, with 8 bases between. In nucleotides, the CDR3 is TGTGCCAGCAGTTTAATATCCCGTTCACCCCTCCACTTT. Its translation: CASSLISRSPLHF.

This clone was counted between two and nine times. V gene TRBV30 combines with J gene TRBJ1-6; possibly TRBD1 for D (5 bases). CDR1 and CDR2 from the germline V gene are GTSNPN and SVGIG (reference sequence). The V end lost 5 bases, the J end lost 7 bases, and 12 bases lay between the germline ends. The CDR3 is 13 residues long. The CDR3 DNA reads as TGTGCCTGGGGTACAGGAGGAAATTCACCCCTCCACTTT. Amino acids: CAWGTGGNSPLHF.

This clone showed up just a few times. The chain employs TRBV9 and TRBJ1-1; D remains ambiguous. CDR3 length: 15 amino acids. The germline V gene encodes CDR1 SGDLS and CDR2 YYNGEE. Trimming shortened V by 0 bases and J by 0 bases, and 9 bases separated the two germline ends. CDR3 sequence reads: CASSVDRTMNTEAFF. The CDR3 DNA follows: TGTGCCAGCAGCGTAGACAGAACTATGAACACTGAAGCTTTCTTT.

The V call is TRBV2, the J call TRBJ1-6; possible D gene TRBD1, 6 bases. The CDR3 runs to 14 residues. V was trimmed by 6 bases and J by 8 bases, leaving 14 bases between them. CDR1 is SNHLY and CDR2 is FYNNEI in the germline V gene. CDR3 amino acids: CASSRTAWDSPLHF. For the CDR3, the DNA is TGTGCCAGCAGCAGGACAGCGTGGGATTCACCCCTCCACTTT. Variable domain in full (rest from reference TRBV2 and TRBJ1-6): EPEVTQTPSHQVTQMGQEVILRCVPISNHLYFYWYRQILGQKVEFLVSFYNNEISEKSEIFDDQFSVERPDGSNFTLKIRSTKLEDSAMYFCASSRTAWDSPLHFGNGTRLTVT.

V and J are TRBV9 and TRBJ1-3; TRBD1 might be the D (5 bases). CDR1 is SGDLS and CDR2 is YYNGEE in the germline V gene. The CDR3 consists of 16 residues. V dropped 2 bases and J dropped 0 bases, with 12 bases sitting between them. Written as DNA, the CDR3 is TGTGCCAGCAGCGTTTCAGGGTCGGGCTCTGGAAACACCATATATTTT. This sequence encodes CASSVSGSGSGNTIYF.

This clone was observed a handful of times. This chain connects TRBV5-1 to TRBJ1-5; TRBD1 aligns across 7 bases. V trimming: 4 bases; J trimming: 4 bases; junction bases outside the gene matches: 5. The CDR3 loop spans 14 amino acids. Germline assignment: CDR1 SGHRS and CDR2 YFSETQ. DNA for the CDR3: TGCGCCAGCAGCCCGGGGGGACAGAATCAGCCCCAGCATTTT. It translates to CASSPGGQNQPQHF.

This clone was seen a few times. The J gene is TRBJ2-5, the V gene TRBV20-1; no definite D call. Germline V gene data show CDR1 as DFQATT and CDR2 as SNEGSKA (reference sequence). The CDR3 contains 11 residues. The V end was cut by 6 bases, the J end by 5 bases, with 10 bases between. The CDR3 DNA is TGCAGTGCCCGAGGATCGGAGACCCAGTACTTC. Its protein is CSARGSETQYF.

V usage is TRBV28 and J usage is TRBJ1-6; 7 nucleotides agree with TRBD1. Germline V gives CDR1 MDHEN, CDR2 SYDVKM. The CDR3 consists of 14 residues. The J segment lost 8 bases and the V segment lost 3 bases, leaving 4 bases of the junction unmatched. The CDR3 region has the DNA TGTGCCAGCAGTTTTCCCACAGGGGATTCACCCCTCCACTTT. Translating it yields CASSFPTGDSPLHF.

This sequence joins TRBV19 and TRBJ1-6; no firm D call. Germline-derived CDR1 and CDR2 are LNHDA and SQIVND (reference sequence). Trimming removed 4 bases from V and 11 bases from J, with 9 bases in between. The CDR3 has 12 residues. CDR3 nucleotides: TGTGCCAGTAGTAGATCCGGGCCACCCCTCCACTTT. This encodes CASSRSGPPLHF.